Sequencing of this TCR beta chain was carried out in a study of glioma-infiltrating T cells. This clonotype turned up a few times. What it binds is unknown. Findings of the study overall: Only very few CDR3 sequences appeared in both tissue and blood. Tissue-blood divergence was below expectation in non-neoplastic patients, above in gliomas.

Amplification of TCR alpha and beta CDR3 regions from RNA used iRepertoire nested multiplex PCR. TCRdb redid the calling of the multiplex PCR reads with MiXCR, one entry per CDR3 protein. Among under 200,000 distinct CDR3 sequences listed, 43% were seen once. This receptor was obtained from a human donor with low-grade glioma or glioblastoma, undergoing nonglioma brain surgery, or in good health (not recorded which). The material sequenced was glioma tissue, nonneoplastic brain tissue, or PBMCs (not recorded which).

For the CDR3, the DNA is TGTGCCAGCAGCTTCTCCCCGGACAGAAACACAGATACGCAGTATTTT. Protein: CASSFSPDRNTDTQYF. This chain connects TRBV5-4 to TRBJ2-3; D is perhaps TRBD1 (6 bases). The CDR3 runs 16 residues. V was pared by 2 bases and J by 2 bases, with 15 bases between. The germline V gene encodes CDR1 SGHNT and CDR2 YYREEE (reference sequence).